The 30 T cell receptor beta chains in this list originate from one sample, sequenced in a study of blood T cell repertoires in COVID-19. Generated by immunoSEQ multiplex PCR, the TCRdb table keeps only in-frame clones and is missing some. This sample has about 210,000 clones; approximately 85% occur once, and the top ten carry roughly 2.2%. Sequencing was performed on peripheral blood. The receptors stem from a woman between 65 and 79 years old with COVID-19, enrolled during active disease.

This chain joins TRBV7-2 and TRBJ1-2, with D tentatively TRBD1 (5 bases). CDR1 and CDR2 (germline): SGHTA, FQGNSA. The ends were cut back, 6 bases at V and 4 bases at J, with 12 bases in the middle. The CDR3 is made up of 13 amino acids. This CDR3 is CASRSGTGYGYTF. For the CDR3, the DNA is TGTGCCAGCAGAAGCGGGACTGGCTATGGCTACACCTTC.

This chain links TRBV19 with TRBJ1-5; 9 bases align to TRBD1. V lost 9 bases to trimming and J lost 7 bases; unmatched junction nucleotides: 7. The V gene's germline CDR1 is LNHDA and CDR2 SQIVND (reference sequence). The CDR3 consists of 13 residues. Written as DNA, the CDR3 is TGTGCCAGCTCACAGGGGGCAAGCCAGCCCCAGCATTTT. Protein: CASSQGASQPQHF.

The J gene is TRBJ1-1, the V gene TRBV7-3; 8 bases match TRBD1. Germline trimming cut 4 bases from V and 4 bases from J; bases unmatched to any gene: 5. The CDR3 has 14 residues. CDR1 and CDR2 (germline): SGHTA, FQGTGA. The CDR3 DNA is TGTGCCAGCAGCTCTTCAGGGGGCGTCACTGAAGCTTTCTTT. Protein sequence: CASSSSGGVTEAFF.

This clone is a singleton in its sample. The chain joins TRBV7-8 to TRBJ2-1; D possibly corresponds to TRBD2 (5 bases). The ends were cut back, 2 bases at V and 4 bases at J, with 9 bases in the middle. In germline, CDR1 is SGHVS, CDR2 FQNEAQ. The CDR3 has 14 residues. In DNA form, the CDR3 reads TGTGCCAGCAGCTTAACTAGGATGTACAATGAGCAGTTCTTC. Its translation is CASSLTRMYNEQFF.

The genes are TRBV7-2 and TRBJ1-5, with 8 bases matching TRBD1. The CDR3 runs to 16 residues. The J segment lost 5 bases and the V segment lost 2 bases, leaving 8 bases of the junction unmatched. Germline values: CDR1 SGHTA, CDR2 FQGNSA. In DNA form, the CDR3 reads TGTGCCAGCAGCTTAAGACTCCAGGGGGCGGATCAGCCCCAGCATTTT. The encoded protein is CASSLRLQGADQPQHF.

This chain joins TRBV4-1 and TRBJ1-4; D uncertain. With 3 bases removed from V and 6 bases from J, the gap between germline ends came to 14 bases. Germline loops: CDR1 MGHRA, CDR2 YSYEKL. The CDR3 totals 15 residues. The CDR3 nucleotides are TGCGCCAGCAGCCACTCCATCCCGAGGGATGAAAAACTGTTTTTT. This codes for CASSHSIPRDEKLFF.

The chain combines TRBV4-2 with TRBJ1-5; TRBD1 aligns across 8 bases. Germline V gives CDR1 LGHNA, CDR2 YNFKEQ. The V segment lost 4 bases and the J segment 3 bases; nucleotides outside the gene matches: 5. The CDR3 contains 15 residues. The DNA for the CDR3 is TGTGCCAGCAGCCCTAACAGGGGGGACAATCAGCCCCAGCATTTT. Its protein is CASSPNRGDNQPQHF.

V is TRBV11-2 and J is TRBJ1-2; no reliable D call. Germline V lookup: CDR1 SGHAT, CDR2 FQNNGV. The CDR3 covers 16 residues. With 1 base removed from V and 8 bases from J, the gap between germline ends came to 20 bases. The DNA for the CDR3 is TGTGCCAGCAGCTTAGGGGCAGGTTCAAGTCTTGGAGGCTACACCTTC. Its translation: CASSLGAGSSLGGYTF.

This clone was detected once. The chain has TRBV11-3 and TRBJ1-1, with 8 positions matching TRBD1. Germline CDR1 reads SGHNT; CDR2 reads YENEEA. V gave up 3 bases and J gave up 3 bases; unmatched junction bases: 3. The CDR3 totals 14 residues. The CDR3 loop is CASSFQGADTEAFF. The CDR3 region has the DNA TGTGCCAGCAGCTTCCAGGGGGCGGACACTGAAGCTTTCTTT.

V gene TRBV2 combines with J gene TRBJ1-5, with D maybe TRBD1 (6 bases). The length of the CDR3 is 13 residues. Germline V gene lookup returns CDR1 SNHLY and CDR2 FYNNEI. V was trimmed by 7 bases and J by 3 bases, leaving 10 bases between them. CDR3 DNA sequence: TGTGCCAGCACGGGACAACCCAATCAGCCCCAGCATTTT. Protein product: CASTGQPNQPQHF. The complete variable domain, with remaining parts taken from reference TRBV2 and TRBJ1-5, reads EPEVTQTPSHQVTQMGQEVILRCVPISNHLYFYWYRQILGQKVEFLVSFYNNEISEKSEIFDDQFSVERPDGSNFTLKIRSTKLEDSAMYFCASTGQPNQPQHFGDGTRLSIL.

This CDR3 reads CASSLLGGGIGNTIYF. The CDR3 nucleotides are TGTGCCAGCAGCCTCCTCGGAGGGGGCATTGGAAACACCATATATTTT. The gene calls are TRBV7-2 and TRBJ1-3, with 7 bases fitting TRBD1. Germline CDR1 is SGHTA and CDR2 is FQGNSA. This CDR3 comprises 16 residues. After removal of 5 bases from V and 3 bases from J, the junction contained 10 bases not matched to a gene.

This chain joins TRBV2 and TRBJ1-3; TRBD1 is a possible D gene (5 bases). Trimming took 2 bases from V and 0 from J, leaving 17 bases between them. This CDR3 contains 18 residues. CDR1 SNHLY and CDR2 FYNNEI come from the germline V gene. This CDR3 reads CASSEIRSWGGSGNTIYF. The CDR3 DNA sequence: TGTGCCAGCAGTGAAATCCGTTCCTGGGGGGGCTCTGGAAACACCATATATTTT.

The CDR3: CASSLGTGHYGYTF. The CDR3 DNA reads TGTGCCAGCAGCCTCGGGACAGGCCATTATGGCTACACCTTC. The rearrangement joins TRBV5-6 to TRBJ1-2; 8 nucleotides match TRBD1. V was clipped by 4 bases and J by 5 bases; unmatched bases: 7. Germline CDR1 reads SGHDT; CDR2 reads YYEEEE. The CDR3 sequence is 14 residues long.

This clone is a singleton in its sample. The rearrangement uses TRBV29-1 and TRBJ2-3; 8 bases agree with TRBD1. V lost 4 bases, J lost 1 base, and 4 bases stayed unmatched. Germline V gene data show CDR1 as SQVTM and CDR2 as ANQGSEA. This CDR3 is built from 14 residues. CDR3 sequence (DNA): TGCAGCGTTGCGACAGGGGTGGGCACAGATACGCAGTATTTT. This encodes CSVATGVGTDTQYF.

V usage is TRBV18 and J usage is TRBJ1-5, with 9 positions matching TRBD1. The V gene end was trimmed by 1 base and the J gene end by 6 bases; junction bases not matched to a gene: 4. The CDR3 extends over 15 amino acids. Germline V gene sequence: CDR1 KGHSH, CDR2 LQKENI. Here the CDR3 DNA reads TGTGCCAGCTCACCACTGGGGACAGGGACTCAGCCCCAGCATTTT. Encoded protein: CASSPLGTGTQPQHF.

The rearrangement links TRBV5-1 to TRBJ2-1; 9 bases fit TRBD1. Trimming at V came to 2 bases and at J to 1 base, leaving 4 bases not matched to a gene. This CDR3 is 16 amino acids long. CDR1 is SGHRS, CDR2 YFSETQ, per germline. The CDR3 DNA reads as TGCGCCAGCAGCTTACGACAGGGGGAATCCTACAATGAGCAGTTCTTC. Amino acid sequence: CASSLRQGESYNEQFF.

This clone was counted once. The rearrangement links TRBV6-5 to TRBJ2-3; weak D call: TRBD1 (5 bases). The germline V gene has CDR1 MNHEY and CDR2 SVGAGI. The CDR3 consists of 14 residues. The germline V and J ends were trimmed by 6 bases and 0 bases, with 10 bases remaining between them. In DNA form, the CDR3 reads TGTGCCAGCAGACAGGCTTATAGCACAGATACGCAGTATTTT. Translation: CASRQAYSTDTQYF.

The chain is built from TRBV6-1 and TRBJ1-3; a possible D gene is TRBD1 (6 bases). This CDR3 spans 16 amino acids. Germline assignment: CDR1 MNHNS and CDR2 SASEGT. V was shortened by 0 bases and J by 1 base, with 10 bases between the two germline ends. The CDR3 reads CASSEATGWSGNTIYF. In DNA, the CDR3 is TGTGCCAGCAGTGAAGCAACAGGGTGGTCTGGAAACACCATATATTTT.

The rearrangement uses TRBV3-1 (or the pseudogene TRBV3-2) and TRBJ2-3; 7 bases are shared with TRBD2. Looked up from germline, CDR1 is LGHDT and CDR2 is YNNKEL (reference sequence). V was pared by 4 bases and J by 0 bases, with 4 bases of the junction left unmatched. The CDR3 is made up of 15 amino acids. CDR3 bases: TGTGCCAGCAGCCTCGGGACTAAAAGCACAGATACGCAGTATTTT. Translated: CASSLGTKSTDTQYF.

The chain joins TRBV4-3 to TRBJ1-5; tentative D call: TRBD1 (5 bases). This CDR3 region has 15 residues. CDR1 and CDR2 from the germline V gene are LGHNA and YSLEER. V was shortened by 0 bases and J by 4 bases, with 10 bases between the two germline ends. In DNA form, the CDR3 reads TGCGCCAGCAGCCAAGACCTACAGGTTAATCAGCCCCAGCATTTT. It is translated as CASSQDLQVNQPQHF.

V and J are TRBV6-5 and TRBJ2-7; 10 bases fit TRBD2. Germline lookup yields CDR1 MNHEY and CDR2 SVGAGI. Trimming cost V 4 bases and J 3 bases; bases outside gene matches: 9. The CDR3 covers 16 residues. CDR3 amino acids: CASSSLSGRSYYEQYF. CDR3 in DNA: TGTGCCAGCAGTTCCCTTAGCGGGAGGTCTTACTACGAGCAGTACTTC.

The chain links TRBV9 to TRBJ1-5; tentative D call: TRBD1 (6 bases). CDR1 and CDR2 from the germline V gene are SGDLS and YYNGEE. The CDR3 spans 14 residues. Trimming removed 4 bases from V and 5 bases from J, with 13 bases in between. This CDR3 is CASSPGVRDQPQHF. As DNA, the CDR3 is TGTGCCAGCAGCCCAGGGGTACGGGATCAGCCCCAGCATTTT.

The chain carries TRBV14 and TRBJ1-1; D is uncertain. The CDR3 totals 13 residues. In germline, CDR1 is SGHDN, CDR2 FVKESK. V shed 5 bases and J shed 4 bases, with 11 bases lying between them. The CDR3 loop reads CASSVQPTTEAFF. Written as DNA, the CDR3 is TGTGCCAGCAGCGTACAGCCTACCACTGAAGCTTTCTTT.

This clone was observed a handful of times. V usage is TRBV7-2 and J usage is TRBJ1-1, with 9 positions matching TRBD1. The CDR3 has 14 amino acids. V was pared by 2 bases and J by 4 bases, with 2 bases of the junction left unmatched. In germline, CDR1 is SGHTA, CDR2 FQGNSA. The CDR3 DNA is TGTGCCAGCAGCTTAAAGACAGGGGGCACTGAAGCTTTCTTT. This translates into CASSLKTGGTEAFF.

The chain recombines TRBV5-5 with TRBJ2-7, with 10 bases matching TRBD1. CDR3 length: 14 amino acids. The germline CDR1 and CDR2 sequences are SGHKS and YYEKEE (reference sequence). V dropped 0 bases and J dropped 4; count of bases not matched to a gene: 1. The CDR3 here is CASSLGTGGYEQYF. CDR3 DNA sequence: TGTGCCAGCAGCTTGGGGACAGGGGGTTACGAGCAGTACTTC. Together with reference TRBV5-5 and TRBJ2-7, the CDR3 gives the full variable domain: DAGVTQSPTHLIKTRGQQVTLRCSPISGHKSVSWYQQVLGQGPQFIFQYYEKEERGRGNFPDRFSARQFPNYSSELNVNALLLGDSALYLCASSLGTGGYEQYFGPGTRLTVT.

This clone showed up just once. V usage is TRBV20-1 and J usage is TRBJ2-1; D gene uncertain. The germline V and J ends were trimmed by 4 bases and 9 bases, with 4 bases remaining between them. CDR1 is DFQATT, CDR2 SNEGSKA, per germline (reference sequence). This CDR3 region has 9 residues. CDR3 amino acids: CSANREQFF. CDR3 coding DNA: TGCAGTGCTAATCGTGAGCAGTTCTTC.

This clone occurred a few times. The CDR3 coding sequence is TGTGCCAGCAGTTACCGGACTAGCGGCTACGAGCAGTACTTC. Encoded protein: CASSYRTSGYEQYF. This chain joins TRBV6-2 or TRBV6-3 and TRBJ2-7; 10 nucleotides align to TRBD2. V trimming: 2 bases; J trimming: 3 bases; junction bases outside the gene matches: 1. The length of the CDR3 is 14 residues. CDR1 MNHEY and CDR2 SVGEGT come from the germline V gene.

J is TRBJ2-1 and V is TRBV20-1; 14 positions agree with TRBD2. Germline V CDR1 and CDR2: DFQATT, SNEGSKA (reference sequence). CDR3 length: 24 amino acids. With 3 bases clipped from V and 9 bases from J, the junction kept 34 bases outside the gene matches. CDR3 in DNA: TGCAGTGCTAGTGTTGTACCGGGACTAGCGGGAGCCAGGGTATGGGGTGGGATATATCGTGAGCAGTTCTTC. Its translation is CSASVVPGLAGARVWGGIYREQFF.

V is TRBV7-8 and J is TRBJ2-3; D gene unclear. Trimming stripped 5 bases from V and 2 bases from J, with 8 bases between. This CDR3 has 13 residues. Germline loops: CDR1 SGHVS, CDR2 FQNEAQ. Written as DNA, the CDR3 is TGTGCCAGCAGCGACTTATTCACAGATACGCAGTATTTT. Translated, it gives CASSDLFTDTQYF.

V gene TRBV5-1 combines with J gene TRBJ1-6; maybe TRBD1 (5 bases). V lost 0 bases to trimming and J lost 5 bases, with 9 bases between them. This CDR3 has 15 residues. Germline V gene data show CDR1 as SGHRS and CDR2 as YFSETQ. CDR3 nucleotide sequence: TGCGCCAGCAGCTTGGAAAGCAGGGATAATTCACCCCTCCACTTT. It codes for CASSLESRDNSPLHF. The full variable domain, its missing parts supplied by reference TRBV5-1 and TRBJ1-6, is KAGVTQTPRYLIKTRGQQVTLSCSPISGHRSVSWYQQTPGQGLQFLFEYFSETQRNKGNFPGRFSGRQFSNSRSEMNVSTLELGDSALYLCASSLESRDNSPLHFGNGTRLTVT.